These 8 T cell receptor beta chains originate from one sample sequenced in a study of siplizumab effects on memory and regulatory T cells. Here immunoSEQ multiplex PCR was the method, and the copy in TCRdb shows in-frame clones only, minus some. The sample has 90,000 to 140,000 clones, 90% to 95% seen once; the top ten hold approximately 0.32%. The sample was CD4+ T cells sorted from blood. The receptors originated from a human donor in good health.

In its sample, this clone was seen a few times. The chain has TRBV5-1 and TRBJ1-4, with TRBD1 as a possible D gene (6 bases). From germline, CDR1 is SGHRS and CDR2 YFSETQ. Trimming stripped 2 bases from V and 7 bases from J, with 21 bases between. CDR3 length equals 17 residues. This CDR3 reads CASSFGSSYRVSEKLFF. The CDR3 DNA follows: TGCGCCAGCAGCTTTGGGTCCTCTTACAGGGTCTCTGAAAAACTGTTTTTT.

The J gene is TRBJ2-5, the V gene TRBV6-6; 10 bases match TRBD2. Germline V gene sequence: CDR1 MNHNY, CDR2 SVGAGI (reference sequence). The CDR3 covers 14 residues. V trimming: 10 bases; J trimming: 10 bases; junction bases outside the gene matches: 15. The CDR3 DNA reads as TGTGCCACCGAATCAGCGGGGGGGGAAATTGGCCAGTACTTC. This sequence encodes CATESAGGEIGQYF.

The V gene is TRBV7-2, the J gene TRBJ1-4; no firm D call. The CDR3 loop spans 15 amino acids. Per the germline V gene, CDR1 is SGHTA and CDR2 is FQGNSA. Trimming cost V 2 bases and J 9 bases, with 16 bases left between them. The DNA of the CDR3 is TGTGCCAGCAGCTTAACTCAGACTACCGGACAAAAACTGTTTTTT. Its translation: CASSLTQTTGQKLFF.

The chain recombines TRBV15 with TRBJ1-3; unclear D gene. Looked up from germline, CDR1 is LNHNV and CDR2 is YYDKDF (reference sequence). There are 15 residues in the CDR3. The V end lost 4 bases, the J end lost 2 bases, and 12 bases lay between the germline ends. The CDR3 reads CATSNNVRAGNTIYF. CDR3 nucleotides: TGTGCCACCAGCAATAATGTCCGAGCTGGAAACACCATATATTTT.

The V call is TRBV5-5, the J call TRBJ1-6, with 12 bases matching TRBD1. The V gene end was trimmed by 4 bases and the J gene end by 7 bases; junction bases not matched to a gene: 18. The CDR3 has 20 amino acids. Germline V lookup: CDR1 SGHKS, CDR2 YYEKEE (reference sequence). CDR3 nucleotide sequence: TGTGCCAGCAGCAAGTACGTGGGGACAGGGGGCATCGCCACCAATTCACCCCTCCACTTT. It is translated as CASSKYVGTGGIATNSPLHF.

The chain couples TRBV14 to TRBJ2-7, with D possibly TRBD1 on 5 matching bases. Trimming took off 2 bases at V and 1 base at J, with 12 bases between the two ends. The CDR3 runs to 15 residues. Germline CDR1 SGHDN, CDR2 FVKESK. The CDR3 loop reads CASSQSVRGSYEQYF. The CDR3, as DNA: TGTGCCAGCAGCCAATCGGTAAGGGGTTCCTACGAGCAGTACTTC. The variable domain in full, with the rest retrieved from reference TRBV14 and TRBJ2-7, is EAGVTQFPSHSVIEKGQTVTLRCDPISGHDNLYWYRRVMGKEIKFLLHFVKESKQDESGMPNNRFLAERTGGTYSTLKVQPAELEDSGVYFCASSQSVRGSYEQYFGPGTRLTVT.

V gene TRBV19 combines with J gene TRBJ1-2; possibly TRBD1 for D (6 bases). The CDR3 runs to 15 residues. Germline CDR1 is LNHDA and CDR2 is SQIVND (reference sequence). V was trimmed by 6 bases and J by 0 bases, leaving 14 bases between them. Here the CDR3 DNA reads TGTGCCAGTAGAAGGACAGTTTCCGCTAACTATGGCTACACCTTC. Translated: CASRRTVSANYGYTF.

This sequence joins TRBV4-1 and TRBJ1-5; no clear D gene. This CDR3 contains 16 residues. V lost 4 bases, J lost 1 base, and 14 bases lay in between. From germline, CDR1 is MGHRA and CDR2 YSYEKL. The CDR3 DNA reads as TGCGCCAGCAGCCCCGGCCGAGCCAACAGCAATCAGCCCCAGCATTTT. It codes for CASSPGRANSNQPQHF.